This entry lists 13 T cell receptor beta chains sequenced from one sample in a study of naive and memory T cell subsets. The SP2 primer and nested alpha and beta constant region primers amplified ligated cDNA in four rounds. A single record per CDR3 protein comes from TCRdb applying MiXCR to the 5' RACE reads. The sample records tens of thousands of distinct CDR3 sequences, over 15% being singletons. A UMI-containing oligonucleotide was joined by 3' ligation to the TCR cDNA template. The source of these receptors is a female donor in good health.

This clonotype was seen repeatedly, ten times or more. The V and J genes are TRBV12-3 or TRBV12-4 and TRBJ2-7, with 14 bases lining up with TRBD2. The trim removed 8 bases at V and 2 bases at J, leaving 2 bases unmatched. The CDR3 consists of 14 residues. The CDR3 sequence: CASGTSGGTYEQYF. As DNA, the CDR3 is TGTGCCAGCGGGACTAGCGGGGGTACCTACGAGCAGTACTTC.

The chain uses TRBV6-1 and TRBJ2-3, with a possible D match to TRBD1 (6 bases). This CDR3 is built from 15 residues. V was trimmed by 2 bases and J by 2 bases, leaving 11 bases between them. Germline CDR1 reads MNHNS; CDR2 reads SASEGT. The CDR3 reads CASSEWGPSTDTQYF. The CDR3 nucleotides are TGTGCCAGCAGTGAATGGGGGCCTTCCACAGATACGCAGTATTTT.

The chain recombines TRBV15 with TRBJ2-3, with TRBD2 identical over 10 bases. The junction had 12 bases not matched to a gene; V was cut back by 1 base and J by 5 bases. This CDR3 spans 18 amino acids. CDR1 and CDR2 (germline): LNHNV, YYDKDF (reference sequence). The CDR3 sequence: CATSRGVGSGGAGDTQYF. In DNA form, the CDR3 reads TGTGCCACCAGCAGAGGAGTGGGAAGCGGGGGGGCCGGAGATACGCAGTATTTT.

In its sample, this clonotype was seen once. The CDR3 region is CASSLGPFEFF. The CDR3 DNA follows: TGCGCCAGCAGCTTGGGGCCGTTTGAGTTCTTC. The rearrangement joins TRBV5-1 to TRBJ2-1; D unclear. V was shortened by 0 bases and J by 14 bases, with 9 bases between the two germline ends. CDR3 length equals 11 residues. The germline gives CDR1 SGHRS, CDR2 YFSETQ. The full variable domain, rest sourced from reference TRBV5-1 and TRBJ2-1, is KAGVTQTPRYLIKTRGQQVTLSCSPISGHRSVSWYQQTPGQGLQFLFEYFSETQRNKGNFPGRFSGRQFSNSRSEMNVSTLELGDSALYLCASSLGPFEFFGPGTRLTVL.

DNA of the CDR3: TGCGCCAGCAGCCCGAGGAGCGGGGGGCCGAGCACAGATACGCAGTATTTT. It codes for CASSPRSGGPSTDTQYF. The genes are TRBV4-1 and TRBJ2-3; TRBD2 matches 9 bases. Germline CDR1 and CDR2: MGHRA and YSYEKL. The J segment lost 0 bases and the V segment lost 4 bases, leaving 8 bases of the junction unmatched. The CDR3 spans 17 residues.

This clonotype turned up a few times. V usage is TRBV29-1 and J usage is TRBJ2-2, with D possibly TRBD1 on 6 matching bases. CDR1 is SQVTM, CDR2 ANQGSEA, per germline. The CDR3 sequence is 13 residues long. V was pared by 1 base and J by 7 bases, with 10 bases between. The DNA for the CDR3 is TGCAGCGTTGAAGTGGGGGCGGGCGGGGAGCTGTTTTTT. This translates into CSVEVGAGGELFF.

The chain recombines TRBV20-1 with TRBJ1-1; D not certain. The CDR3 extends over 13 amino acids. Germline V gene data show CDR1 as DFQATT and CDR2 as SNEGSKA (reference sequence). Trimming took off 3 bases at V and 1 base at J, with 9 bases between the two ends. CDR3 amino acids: CSASLKKNTEAFF. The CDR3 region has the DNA TGCAGTGCTAGCCTTAAGAAGAACACTGAAGCTTTCTTT.

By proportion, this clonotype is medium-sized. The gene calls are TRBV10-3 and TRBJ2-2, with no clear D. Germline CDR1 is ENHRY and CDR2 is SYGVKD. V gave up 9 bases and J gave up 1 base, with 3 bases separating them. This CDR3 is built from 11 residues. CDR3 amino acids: CAIQNTGELFF. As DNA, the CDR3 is TGTGCCATACAGAACACCGGGGAGCTGTTTTTT.

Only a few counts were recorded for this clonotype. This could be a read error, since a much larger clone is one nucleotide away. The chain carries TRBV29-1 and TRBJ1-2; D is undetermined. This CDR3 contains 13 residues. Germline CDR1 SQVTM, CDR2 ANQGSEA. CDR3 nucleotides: TGCAGCGTTGAACCAGGCCTAGGGAGTGGCGACACCTTC. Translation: CSVEPGLGSGDTF.

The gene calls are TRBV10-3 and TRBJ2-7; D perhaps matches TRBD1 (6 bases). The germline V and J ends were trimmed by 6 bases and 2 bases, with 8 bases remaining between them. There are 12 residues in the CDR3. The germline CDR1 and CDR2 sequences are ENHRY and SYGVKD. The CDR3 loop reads CAIRSGAYEQYF. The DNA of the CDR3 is TGTGCCATCAGGTCAGGGGCCTACGAGCAGTACTTC.

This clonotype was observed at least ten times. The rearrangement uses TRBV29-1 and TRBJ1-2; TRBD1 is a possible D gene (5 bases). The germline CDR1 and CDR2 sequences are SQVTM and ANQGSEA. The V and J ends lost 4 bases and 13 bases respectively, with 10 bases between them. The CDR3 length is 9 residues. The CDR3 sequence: CSVGGPGTF. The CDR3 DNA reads TGCAGCGTTGGGGGCCCGGGCACCTTC.

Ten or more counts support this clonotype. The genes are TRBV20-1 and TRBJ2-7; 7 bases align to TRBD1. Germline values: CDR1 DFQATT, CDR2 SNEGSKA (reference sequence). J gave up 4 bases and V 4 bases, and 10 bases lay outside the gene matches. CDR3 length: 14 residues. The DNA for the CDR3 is TGCAGTGCTACTAACAGGGGAGTGCCGTACGAGCAGTACTTC. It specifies CSATNRGVPYEQYF.

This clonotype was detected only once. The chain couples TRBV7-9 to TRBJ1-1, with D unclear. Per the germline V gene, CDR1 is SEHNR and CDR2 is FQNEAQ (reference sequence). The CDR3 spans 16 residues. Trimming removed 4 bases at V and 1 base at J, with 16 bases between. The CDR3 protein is CASSYGLLGRNTEAFF. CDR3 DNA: TGTGCCAGCAGCTACGGGCTACTCGGGAGGAACACTGAAGCTTTCTTT.